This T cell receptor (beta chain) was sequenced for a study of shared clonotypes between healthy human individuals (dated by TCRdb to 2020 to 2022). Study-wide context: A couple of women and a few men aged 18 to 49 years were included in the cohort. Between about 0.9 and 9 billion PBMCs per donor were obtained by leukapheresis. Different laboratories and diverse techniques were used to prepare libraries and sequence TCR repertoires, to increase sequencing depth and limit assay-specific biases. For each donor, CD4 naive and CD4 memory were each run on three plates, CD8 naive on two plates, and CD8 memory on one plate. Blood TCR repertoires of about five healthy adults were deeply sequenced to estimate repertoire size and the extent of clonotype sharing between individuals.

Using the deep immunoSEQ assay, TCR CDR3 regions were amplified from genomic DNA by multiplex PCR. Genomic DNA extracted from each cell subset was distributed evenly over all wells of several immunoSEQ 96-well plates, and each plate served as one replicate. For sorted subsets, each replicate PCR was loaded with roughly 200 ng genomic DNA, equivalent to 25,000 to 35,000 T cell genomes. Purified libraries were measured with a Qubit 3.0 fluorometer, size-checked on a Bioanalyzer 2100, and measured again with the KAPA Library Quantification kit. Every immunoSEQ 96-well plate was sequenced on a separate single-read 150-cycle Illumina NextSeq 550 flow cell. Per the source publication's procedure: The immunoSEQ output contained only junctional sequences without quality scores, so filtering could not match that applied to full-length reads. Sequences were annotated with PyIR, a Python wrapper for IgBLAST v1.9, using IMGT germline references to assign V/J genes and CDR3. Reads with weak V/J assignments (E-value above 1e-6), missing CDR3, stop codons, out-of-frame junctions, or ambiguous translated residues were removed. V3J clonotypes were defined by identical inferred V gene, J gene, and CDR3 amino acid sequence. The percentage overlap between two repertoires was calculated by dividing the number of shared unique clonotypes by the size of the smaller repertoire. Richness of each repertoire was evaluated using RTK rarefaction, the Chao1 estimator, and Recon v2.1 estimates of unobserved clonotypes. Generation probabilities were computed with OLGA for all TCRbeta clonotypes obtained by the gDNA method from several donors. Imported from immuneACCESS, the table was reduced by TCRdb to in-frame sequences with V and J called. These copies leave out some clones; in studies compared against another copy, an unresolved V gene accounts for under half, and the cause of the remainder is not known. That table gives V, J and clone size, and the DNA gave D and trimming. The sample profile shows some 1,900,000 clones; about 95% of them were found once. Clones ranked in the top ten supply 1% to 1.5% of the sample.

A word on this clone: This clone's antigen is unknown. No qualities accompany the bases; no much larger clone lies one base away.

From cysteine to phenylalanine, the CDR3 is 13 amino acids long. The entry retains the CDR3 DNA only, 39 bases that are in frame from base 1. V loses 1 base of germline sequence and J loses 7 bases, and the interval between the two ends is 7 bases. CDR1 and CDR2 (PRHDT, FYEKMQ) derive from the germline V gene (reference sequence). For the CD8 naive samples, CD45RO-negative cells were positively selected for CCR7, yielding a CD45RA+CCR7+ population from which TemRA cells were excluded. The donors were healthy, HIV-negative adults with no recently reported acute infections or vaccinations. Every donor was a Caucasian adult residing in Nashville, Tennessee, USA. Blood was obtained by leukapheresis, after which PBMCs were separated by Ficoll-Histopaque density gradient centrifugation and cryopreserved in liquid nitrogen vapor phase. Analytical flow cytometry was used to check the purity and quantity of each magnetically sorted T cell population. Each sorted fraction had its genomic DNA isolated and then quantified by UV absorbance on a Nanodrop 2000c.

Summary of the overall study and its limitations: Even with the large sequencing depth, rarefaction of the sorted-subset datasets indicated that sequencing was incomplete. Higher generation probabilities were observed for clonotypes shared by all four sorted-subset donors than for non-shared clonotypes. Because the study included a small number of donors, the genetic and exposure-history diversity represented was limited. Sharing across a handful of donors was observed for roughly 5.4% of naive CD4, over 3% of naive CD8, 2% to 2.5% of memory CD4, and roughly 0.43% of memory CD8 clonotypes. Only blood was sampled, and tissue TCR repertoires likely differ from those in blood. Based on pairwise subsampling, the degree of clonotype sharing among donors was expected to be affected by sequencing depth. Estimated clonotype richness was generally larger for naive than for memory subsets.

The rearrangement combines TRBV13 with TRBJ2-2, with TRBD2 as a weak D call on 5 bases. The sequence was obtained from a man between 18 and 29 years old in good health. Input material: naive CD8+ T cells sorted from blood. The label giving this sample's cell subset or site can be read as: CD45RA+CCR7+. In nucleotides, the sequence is TGTGCCAGCAGCTTAGCGGGGAGCGGGGAGCTGTTTTTT. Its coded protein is CASSLAGSGELFF. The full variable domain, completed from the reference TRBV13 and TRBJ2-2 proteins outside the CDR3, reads AAGVIQSPRHLIKEKRETATLKCYPIPRHDTVYWYQQGPGQDPQFLISFYEKMQSDKGSIPDRFSAQQFSDYHSELNMSSLELGDSALYFCASSLAGSGELFFGEGSRLTVL.